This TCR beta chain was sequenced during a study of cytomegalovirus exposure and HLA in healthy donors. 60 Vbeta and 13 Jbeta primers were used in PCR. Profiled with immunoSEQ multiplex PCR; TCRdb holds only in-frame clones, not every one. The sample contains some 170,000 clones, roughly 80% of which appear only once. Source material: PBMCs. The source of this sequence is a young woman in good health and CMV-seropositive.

This CDR3 is CASSLPVDNEQFF. The CDR3 bases are TGTGCCAGCAGCTTGCCAGTCGACAATGAGCAGTTCTTC. The chain combines TRBV5-4 with TRBJ2-1; D gene unclear. CDR1 is SGHNT and CDR2 is YYREEE in the germline V gene (reference sequence). This CDR3 comprises 13 residues. Deletions cut 1 base from V and 5 bases from J, with 7 bases between. The complete variable domain, with remaining parts taken from reference TRBV5-4 and TRBJ2-1, reads ETGVTQSPTHLIKTRGQQVTLRCSSQSGHNTVSWYQQALGQGPQFIFQYYREEENGRGNFPPRFSGLQFPNYSSELNVNALELDDSALYLCASSLPVDNEQFFGPGTRLTVL.